This entry describes one TCR beta chain. As yet, its antigen is unknown. This record comes from a study of OX40 agonist ivuxolimab in advanced cancers. Study-wide context: Patients were dosed with the agonistic anti-OX40 (CD134) antibody ivuxolimab.

This CDR3 is built from 11 residues. The V gene lost 6 bases and the J gene lost 6 bases, with 8 bases spanning the gap. Germline V gives CDR1 SNHLY, CDR2 FYNNEI. The repertoire was sequenced with immunoSEQ multiplex PCR; TCRdb's copy has only in-frame clones and lacks some. The data hold 50,000 to 70,000 clones, with approximately 85% observed a single time. Autoimmune disease history or systemic immunosuppression led to patients being barred. Study results and limitations: On average, CD8+ T cells had more expanded clones than CD4+.

This TCR derives from an adult with an advanced solid tumor such as melanoma, head and neck, liver or kidney cancer. V gene TRBV2 combines with J gene TRBJ1-2, with TRBD1 as a possible D gene (5 bases). The sequencing here drew on CD4+ or CD8+ T cells sorted from blood, taken in a trial of the OX40 agonist ivuxolimab. CDR3 sequence (DNA): TGTGCCAGCAGACTGGGGGATGGCTACACCTTC. The encoded protein is CASRLGDGYTF.